The 12 T cell receptor beta chains below all came from one sample that was sequenced in a study of sequential checkpoint blockade in melanoma. Libraries were prepared by immunoSEQ multiplex PCR; TCRdb keeps only in-frame clonotypes and omits some of them. There are approximately 13,000 clones in the sample; 52% occur only once, and about a sixth lies in the top ten. Regarding treatment: randomized to nivolumab then ipilimumab (arm A) or the reverse (arm B). The starting material was CD8+ T cells sorted from blood (inferred from file names), obtained from a patient given nivolumab and ipilimumab in sequence. The origin of the receptors is a human donor with melanoma.

V is TRBV27 and J is TRBJ1-2, with TRBD1 identical over 8 bases. Looked up from germline, CDR1 is MNHEY and CDR2 is SMNVEV (reference sequence). The CDR3 covers 14 residues. With V trimmed by 5 bases and J by 7 bases, 9 bases remained unmatched. CDR3 coding DNA: TGTGCCAGCAGTCATCACCAGGGGGCGGCTGGCTACACCTTC. This sequence encodes CASSHHQGAAGYTF.

The CDR3 spells CASSYSGGLYEQYF. For the CDR3, the DNA is TGTGCCAGCAGTTATAGCGGGGGCCTCTACGAGCAGTACTTC. J is TRBJ2-7 and V is TRBV27, with TRBD2 matching 9 bases. Trimming at V came to 4 bases and at J to 3 bases, leaving 4 bases not matched to a gene. Looked up from germline, CDR1 is MNHEY and CDR2 is SMNVEV (reference sequence). The CDR3 contains 14 residues.

This clone rates as medium-sized. J is TRBJ2-3 and V is TRBV6-4, with D maybe TRBD2 (6 bases). Trimming left V 3 bases short and J 1 base short, with 14 bases between. From germline, CDR1 is MRHNA and CDR2 SNTAGT. This CDR3 spans 16 amino acids. Written as DNA, the CDR3 is TGTGCCAGCAGTGAAGGTGACGGGAGAGGCACAGATACGCAGTATTTT. Its protein is CASSEGDGRGTDTQYF.

The CDR3 here is CASSSGTVPLTDTQYF. In nucleotides, the CDR3 is TGTGCCAGCAGCTCTGGGACAGTCCCGCTCACAGATACGCAGTATTTT. The rearrangement joins TRBV11-2 to TRBJ2-3; 7 nucleotides line up with TRBD1. Germline V gene lookup returns CDR1 SGHAT and CDR2 FQNNGV. There are 16 residues in the CDR3. After removal of 4 bases from V and 2 bases from J, the junction contained 9 bases not matched to a gene.

This clone appeared a single time. J is TRBJ1-1 and V is TRBV7-6; 10 nucleotides line up with TRBD1. This CDR3 is built from 14 residues. With 5 bases clipped from V and 5 bases from J, the junction kept 5 bases outside the gene matches. Germline loops: CDR1 SGHVS, CDR2 FNYEAQ. The CDR3 loop is CASSPGQGRTEAFF. For the CDR3, the DNA is TGTGCCAGCAGCCCGGGACAGGGGAGGACTGAAGCTTTCTTT.

This clone was seen a few times. The V and J genes are TRBV15 and TRBJ1-1; D is possibly TRBD1 (5 bases). Trimming shortened V by 0 bases and J by 6 bases, and 11 bases separated the two germline ends. The CDR3 runs to 14 residues. CDR1 LNHNV and CDR2 YYDKDF come from the germline V gene (reference sequence). The CDR3, as DNA: TGTGCCACCAGCAGAGATACAGGAGACCCTGAAGCTTTCTTT. As protein: CATSRDTGDPEAFF.

A remark on this clone: One end of the junction varies from germline; a read error may be responsible. The J gene is TRBJ2-2, the V gene TRBV27, with 7 positions matching TRBD1. This CDR3 is built from 15 residues. The germline V gene encodes CDR1 MNHEY and CDR2 SMNVEV (reference sequence). The CDR3 sequence: CAAAAAKQGFGELFF. CDR3 nucleotide sequence: TGCGCCGCAGCCGCGGCGAAACAGGGGTTCGGGGAGCTGTTTTTT.

The chain has TRBV5-1 and TRBJ2-7; weak D call: TRBD2 (5 bases). Germline CDR1 SGHRS, CDR2 YFSETQ. The CDR3 contains 15 residues. V was cut by 1 base and J by 0 bases, with 11 bases left in between. The chain's CDR3 is CASSLWASTSYEQYF. CDR3 DNA: TGCGCCAGCAGCTTGTGGGCTAGCACCTCCTACGAGCAGTACTTC.

This clone has just a few counts. The rearrangement joins TRBV5-6 to TRBJ2-5; 11 bases line up with TRBD2. The CDR3 extends over 16 amino acids. Germline CDR1 and CDR2: SGHDT and YYEEEE. The junction had 7 bases not matched to a gene; V was cut back by 4 bases and J by 2 bases. The CDR3 loop is CASSGGLADLQETQYF. In DNA form, the CDR3 reads TGTGCCAGCAGCGGGGGACTAGCGGACCTACAAGAGACCCAGTACTTC.

This clone was seen a few times. This chain connects TRBV4-1 to TRBJ2-3, with 7 bases aligning to TRBD2. The length of the CDR3 is 16 residues. Trimming took 0 bases from V and 4 from J; bases not matched to a gene: 7. Germline values: CDR1 MGHRA, CDR2 YSYEKL. This chain's CDR3 is CASSQDRAGRADTQYF. The DNA of the CDR3 is TGCGCCAGCAGCCAAGATAGGGCGGGGAGGGCAGATACGCAGTATTTT.

This clone was found a few times. The J gene is TRBJ2-3, the V gene TRBV28; no clear D. The V end lost 3 bases, the J end lost 2 bases, and 12 bases lay between the germline ends. Germline loops: CDR1 MDHEN, CDR2 SYDVKM. The CDR3 contains 15 residues. CDR3: CASSFLTEPTDTQYF. The DNA for the CDR3 is TGTGCCAGCAGTTTTCTAACAGAACCCACAGATACGCAGTATTTT.

The chain has TRBV5-3 and TRBJ2-7; 10 positions match TRBD1. TRBV5-3 is labeled an ORF, and its function is uncertain. The CDR3 runs 14 residues. V gave up 8 bases and J gave up 5 bases; unmatched junction bases: 10. CDR3 loop: CASSAGTGDNEQYF. The CDR3 bases are TGTGCCAGCAGCGCCGGGACAGGGGACAACGAGCAGTACTTC.